This is a list of T cell receptor beta chains from one sample in a study of blood T cell repertoires in COVID-19. Sequencing used immunoSEQ multiplex PCR; TCRdb keeps in-frame clones, though not all of them. The data contain about 160,000 clones, over 65% of them seen just once; the ten biggest clones take up 7% to 10%. Sequencing was carried out using peripheral blood. These TCRs come from a man between 60 and 75 years old with acute or convalescent COVID-19. The CDR3 runs from the conserved cysteine through the conserved F or W. The D gene is left open where the match is weak. Only some rows state a clone size, as once, few, many or a class for expanded clones.

v_gene	j_gene	abundance	d_gene	CDR3aa	CDR3nt
TRBV5-4	TRBJ1-2	-	TRBD1	CASRRDRGVNYGYTF	TGTGCCAGCAGACGCGACAGGGGGGTTAACTATGGCTACACCTTC
TRBV30	TRBJ2-7	-	TRBD1	CAWSAGGALAEQYF	TGTGCCTGGAGTGCAGGGGGCGCTTTAGCCGAGCAGTACTTC
TRBV6-5	TRBJ2-1	-	TRBD1	CASSPGTGGNEQFF	TGTGCCAGCAGCCCCGGGACAGGAGGCAATGAGCAGTTCTTC
TRBV19	TRBJ1-5	-	-	CASSIGDRLNQPQHF	TGTGCCAGTAGTATAGGTGACAGACTCAATCAGCCCCAGCATTTT
TRBV11-2	TRBJ1-2	few	-	CASSLVRFQGSHGYTF	TGTGCCAGCAGCTTAGTTCGTTTCCAGGGGTCCCATGGCTACACCTTC
TRBV28	TRBJ2-5	few	-	CASSWMEETQYF	TGTGCCAGCAGTTGGATGGAGGAGACCCAGTACTTC
TRBV7-2	TRBJ2-1	-	-	CASSLAREANEQFF	TGTGCCAGCAGCTTAGCGCGGGAAGCCAATGAGCAGTTCTTC
TRBV18	TRBJ1-2	-	-	CASSPTGSNYGYTF	TGTGCCAGCTCTCCAACCGGGTCTAACTATGGCTACACCTTC
TRBV7-2	TRBJ2-5	-	TRBD2	CASSLYSGGAETQYF	TGTGCCAGCAGCTTATACAGCGGGGGGGCTGAGACCCAGTACTTC
TRBV2	TRBJ1-1	-	-	CASSEARQMNTEAFF	TGTGCCAGCAGTGAAGCGAGGCAGATGAACACTGAAGCTTTCTTT
TRBV9	TRBJ2-7	-	-	CASSVGTAYEQYF	TGTGCCAGCAGCGTAGGGACAGCCTACGAGCAGTACTTC
TRBV19	TRBJ1-1	few	-	CASSTGDGNTEAFF	TGTGCCAGTAGTACAGGGGACGGGAACACTGAAGCTTTCTTT
TRBV4-3	TRBJ1-1	-	-	CASSQDRELEAFF	TGCGCCAGCAGCCAAGATCGGGAGCTAGAAGCTTTCTTT
TRBV15	TRBJ2-1	-	TRBD2	CATSIQRGGFYNEQFF	TGTGCCACCAGCATCCAGCGGGGGGGCTTCTACAATGAGCAGTTCTTC
TRBV11-2	TRBJ1-1	-	-	CASSLGRNTEAFF	TGTGCCAGCAGCTTAGGCAGAAACACTGAAGCTTTCTTT
TRBV2	TRBJ1-1	-	TRBD1	CASRLLGQGIGAFF	TGTGCCAGCAGGCTTCTGGGACAGGGTATTGGAGCTTTCTTT
TRBV18	TRBJ1-2	-	TRBD1	CASSSAPGTGSGGYTF	TGTGCCAGCTCGTCCGCCCCGGGGACAGGGTCCGGTGGCTACACCTTC